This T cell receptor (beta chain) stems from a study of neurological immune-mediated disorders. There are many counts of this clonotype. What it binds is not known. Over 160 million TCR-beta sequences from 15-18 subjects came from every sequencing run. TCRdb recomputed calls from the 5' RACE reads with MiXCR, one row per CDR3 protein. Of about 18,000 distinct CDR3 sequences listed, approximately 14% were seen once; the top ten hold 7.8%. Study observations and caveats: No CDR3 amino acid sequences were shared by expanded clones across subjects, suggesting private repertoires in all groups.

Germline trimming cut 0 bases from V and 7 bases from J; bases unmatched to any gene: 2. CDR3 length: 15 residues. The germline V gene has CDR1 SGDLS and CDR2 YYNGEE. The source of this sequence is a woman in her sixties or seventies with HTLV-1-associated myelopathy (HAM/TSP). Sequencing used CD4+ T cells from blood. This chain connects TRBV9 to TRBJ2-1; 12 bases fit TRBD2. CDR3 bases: TGTGCCAGCAGCGTAGTTACTAGCGGGAGGAATGAGCAGTTCTTC. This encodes CASSVVTSGRNEQFF.